These 25 T cell receptor beta chains came from one sample sequenced in a study of blood T cell repertoires in COVID-19. Profiled with immunoSEQ multiplex PCR; TCRdb holds only in-frame clones, not every one. The table includes nearly 300,000 clones, about 91% detected once. Sequenced material: peripheral blood. Every receptor here comes from a woman in her twenties or thirties who had recovered from COVID-19.

V gene TRBV28 combines with J gene TRBJ2-3; no clear D. V gave up 3 bases and J gave up 3 bases, with 4 bases separating them. The CDR3 is 12 residues long. From germline, CDR1 is MDHEN and CDR2 SYDVKM. The CDR3 DNA follows: TGTGCCAGCAGTTTCCGGACAGATACGCAGTATTTT. Encoded protein: CASSFRTDTQYF.

V gene TRBV27 combines with J gene TRBJ1-1; TRBD1 might be the D (5 bases). The CDR3 has 14 amino acids. Germline V CDR1 and CDR2: MNHEY, SMNVEV (reference sequence). V was cut by 2 bases and J by 6 bases, with 13 bases left in between. The CDR3 nucleotides are TGTGCCAGCAGTTTAGCCCCATGGGGGGCTGAAGCTTTCTTT. Translating it yields CASSLAPWGAEAFF.

This clone was observed a handful of times. The DNA of the CDR3 is TGTGCCAGCAGTGATCCCGGGGTGGGTACTGAAGCTTTCTTT. This sequence encodes CASSDPGVGTEAFF. The chain joins TRBV25-1 to TRBJ1-1; D is ambiguous. The CDR3 length is 14 residues. Germline values: CDR1 MGHDK, CDR2 SYGVNS. Trimming removed 3 bases at V and 5 bases at J, with 13 bases between.

The DNA for the CDR3 is TGTGCCAGCAGTCCCCGACAGGGGGACGTCAACGAGCAGTACTTC. Translating it yields CASSPRQGDVNEQYF. The rearrangement joins TRBV9 to TRBJ2-7; 9 nucleotides match TRBD1. The CDR3 spans 15 residues. The germline gives CDR1 SGDLS, CDR2 YYNGEE. V lost 5 bases, J lost 5 bases, and 11 bases stayed unmatched.

The genes are TRBV9 and TRBJ2-5; 7 bases match TRBD2. CDR1 and CDR2 (germline): SGDLS, YYNGEE. The CDR3 is made up of 16 amino acids. V shed 2 bases, J shed 5 bases, and the junction held 12 bases outside the gene matches. CDR3 bases: TGTGCCAGCAGCGTCGGCGGGGGATACGGAAGGGAGACCCAGTACTTC. Amino acid sequence: CASSVGGGYGRETQYF.

The V and J genes are TRBV5-1 and TRBJ2-2, with 9 positions matching TRBD2. The CDR3 spans 18 residues. J gave up 0 bases and V 1 base, and 7 bases lay outside the gene matches. The V gene's germline CDR1 is SGHRS and CDR2 YFSETQ. The DNA for the CDR3 is TGCGCCAGCAGCTTGCGTTTAGCGGGGGTGACGAACACCGGGGAGCTGTTTTTT. This gives the protein CASSLRLAGVTNTGELFF.

The rearrangement uses TRBV5-1 and TRBJ2-4, with D possibly TRBD1 on 6 matching bases. Between the trimmed V and J ends, which lost 2 bases and 8 bases, there was a span of 11 bases. There are 13 residues in the CDR3. Germline V CDR1 and CDR2: SGHRS, YFSETQ. In DNA, the CDR3 is TGCGCCAGCAGCTTTGACAGGATGGACATTCAGTACTTC. It specifies CASSFDRMDIQYF. The full variable domain, completed using reference TRBV5-1 and TRBJ2-4, is KAGVTQTPRYLIKTRGQQVTLSCSPISGHRSVSWYQQTPGQGLQFLFEYFSETQRNKGNFPGRFSGRQFSNSRSEMNVSTLELGDSALYLCASSFDRMDIQYFGAGTRLSVL.

The CDR3 sequence: CASSFQDRETVLPVWGYTF. CDR3 nucleotide sequence: TGTGCCAGCAGTTTCCAGGACCGCGAGACAGTCCTCCCTGTGTGGGGCTACACCTTC. The chain carries TRBV28 and TRBJ1-2; possibly TRBD1 for D (5 bases). Germline V CDR1 and CDR2: MDHEN, SYDVKM. Trimming removed 3 bases from V and 8 bases from J, with 31 bases in between. The CDR3 is made up of 19 amino acids.

The chain employs TRBV19 and TRBJ2-2, with a weak D call TRBD1 (5 bases). Between the trimmed V and J ends, which lost 2 bases and 1 base, there was a span of 8 bases. This CDR3 has 15 amino acids. CDR1 and CDR2 from the germline V gene are LNHDA and SQIVND (reference sequence). The CDR3 sequence: CASSISQGNTGELFF. The CDR3 nucleotides are TGTGCCAGTAGTATATCCCAGGGGAACACCGGGGAGCTGTTTTTT. The full variable domain, in which reference TRBV19 and TRBJ2-2 provide the parts outside the CDR3, is DGGITQSPKYLFRKEGQNVTLSCEQNLNHDAMYWYRQDPGQGLRLIYYSQIVNDFQKGDIAEGYSVSREKKESFPLTVTSAQKNPTAFYLCASSISQGNTGELFFGEGSRLTVL.

This clone was picked up one time. The chain links TRBV27 to TRBJ2-7; D is possibly TRBD2 (6 bases). The CDR3 covers 13 residues. The germline V gene has CDR1 MNHEY and CDR2 SMNVEV (reference sequence). V was clipped by 3 bases and J by 6 bases, with 12 bases between them. CDR3 nucleotides: TGTGCCAGCAGTTTCGGGGGATTTAGCGAGCAGTACTTC. This encodes CASSFGGFSEQYF.

The CDR3 region is CASSLDRVIGEQYF. The CDR3, as DNA: TGTGCCAGCAGCTTAGATAGAGTAATCGGCGAGCAGTACTTC. V usage is TRBV11-2 and J usage is TRBJ2-7; D is uncertain. This CDR3 is built from 14 residues. The V and J ends lost 0 bases and 6 bases respectively, with 12 bases between them. Germline V CDR1 and CDR2: SGHAT, FQNNGV.

V and J are TRBV10-1 and TRBJ2-4; possibly TRBD1 for D (5 bases). The CDR3 runs 14 residues. Germline V lookup: CDR1 WNHNN, CDR2 SYGVQD (reference sequence). V lost 9 bases and J 0 bases, leaving 12 bases between the germline ends. CDR3 loop: CASVLGVAKNIQYF. CDR3 sequence (DNA): TGCGCCAGTGTGCTAGGGGTAGCCAAAAACATTCAGTACTTC.

This chain links TRBV6-2 or TRBV6-3 with TRBJ2-7, with 8 bases identical to TRBD2. Germline CDR1 MNHEY, CDR2 SVGEGT. J was trimmed by 3 bases and V by 6 bases; bases with no gene match: 10. CDR3 size: 15 residues. The CDR3 coding sequence is TGTGCCAGCAGCACCGACGGGACTAGTTACTACGAGCAGTACTTC. It encodes CASSTDGTSYYEQYF.

CDR3: CASSPGPYEQYF. CDR3 nucleotide sequence: TGTGCCAGCAGCCCTGGGCCCTACGAGCAGTACTTC. V and J are TRBV6-2 or TRBV6-3 and TRBJ2-7; D unresolved. CDR1 and CDR2 (germline): MNHEY, SVGEGT. CDR3 length: 12 residues. V was shortened by 6 bases and J by 2 bases, with 8 bases between the two germline ends.

The chain couples TRBV3-1 (or the pseudogene TRBV3-2) to TRBJ2-3, with 10 bases aligning to TRBD2. Germline values: CDR1 LGHDT, CDR2 YNNKEL (reference sequence). The CDR3 is made up of 16 amino acids. Trimming took 4 bases from V and 1 from J; bases not matched to a gene: 5. CDR3 residues: CASSRPGTSGTDTQYF. In DNA, the CDR3 is TGTGCCAGCAGCCGTCCCGGGACTAGCGGCACAGATACGCAGTATTTT.

The rearrangement uses TRBV15 and TRBJ2-1; D perhaps matches TRBD2 (6 bases). Trimming took off 0 bases at V and 5 bases at J, with 14 bases between the two ends. Germline loops: CDR1 LNHNV, CDR2 YYDKDF (reference sequence). This CDR3 contains 16 residues. The CDR3 nucleotides read TGTGCCACCAGCAGAGAGCCAGGGAGGAAGGACAATGAGCAGTTCTTC. Translated, it gives CATSREPGRKDNEQFF.

The chain joins TRBV11-2 to TRBJ2-2, with 8 bases matching TRBD2. The CDR3 totals 16 residues. Germline CDR1 SGHAT, CDR2 FQNNGV. After removal of 3 bases from V and 4 bases from J, the junction contained 7 bases not matched to a gene. For the CDR3, the DNA is TGTGCCAGCAGCTTCTCCTTCGGGACTAGCACCGGGGAGCTGTTTTTT. It translates to CASSFSFGTSTGELFF. The full variable domain, in which reference TRBV11-2 and TRBJ2-2 provide the parts outside the CDR3, is EAGVAQSPRYKIIEKRQSVAFWCNPISGHATLYWYQQILGQGPKLLIQFQNNGVVDDSQLPKDRFSAERLKGVDSTLKIQPAKLEDSAVYLCASSFSFGTSTGELFFGEGSRLTVL.

This clone showed up just a few times. J is TRBJ1-5 and V is TRBV6-1, with no clear D. Germline V gene sequence: CDR1 MNHNS, CDR2 SASEGT. The CDR3 sequence is 14 residues long. Trimming took 0 bases from V and 4 from J, leaving 7 bases between them. The CDR3 region has the DNA TGTGCCAGCAGTGAAGCTTCCGGGAATCAGCCCCAGCATTTT. This translates into CASSEASGNQPQHF.

The CDR3 sequence is CASSHKTGPPYNEQFF. The DNA for the CDR3 is TGTGCCAGCAGCCACAAGACAGGGCCCCCCTACAATGAGCAGTTCTTC. The rearrangement joins TRBV9 to TRBJ2-1; TRBD1 aligns across 7 bases. CDR3 length equals 16 residues. V dropped 4 bases and J dropped 2; count of bases not matched to a gene: 9. In germline, CDR1 is SGDLS, CDR2 YYNGEE.

This chain joins TRBV12-3 or TRBV12-4 and TRBJ1-5; D is uncertain. The CDR3 is 12 residues long. With 9 bases removed from V and 5 bases from J, the gap between germline ends came to 11 bases. The CDR3 sequence is CARGDPYQPQHF. CDR3 coding DNA: TGTGCCAGGGGAGATCCTTATCAGCCCCAGCATTTT.

The chain combines TRBV4-1 with TRBJ2-7; 15 positions match TRBD2. From germline, CDR1 is MGHRA and CDR2 YSYEKL. The CDR3 length is 15 residues. The trim removed 5 bases at V and 9 bases at J, leaving 8 bases unmatched. The CDR3 DNA reads as TGCGCCAGCAGCTCGGCCTCGGGACTAGCGGGGGGGCAGTACTTC. Protein: CASSSASGLAGGQYF.

The V gene is TRBV5-1, the J gene TRBJ2-3; 9 positions agree with TRBD2. The CDR3 loop spans 16 amino acids. Unmatched junction bases numbered 5, after V lost 0 bases and J lost 3 bases. Germline CDR1 reads SGHRS; CDR2 reads YFSETQ. The CDR3 sequence: CASSLEGLAGTDTQYF. DNA of the CDR3: TGCGCCAGCAGCTTGGAGGGTCTAGCGGGAACAGATACGCAGTATTTT. Filled out from reference TRBV5-1 and TRBJ2-3, the complete variable domain reads KAGVTQTPRYLIKTRGQQVTLSCSPISGHRSVSWYQQTPGQGLQFLFEYFSETQRNKGNFPGRFSGRQFSNSRSEMNVSTLELGDSALYLCASSLEGLAGTDTQYFGPGTRLTVL.

This clone was counted a single time. CDR3 bases: TGTGCCAGCAGCAGGGACAGGGGTTACAATGAGCAGTTCTTC. The encoded protein is CASSRDRGYNEQFF. The J gene is TRBJ2-1, the V gene TRBV5-5, with 10 bases identical to TRBD1. CDR1 is SGHKS, CDR2 YYEKEE, per germline (reference sequence). V trimming: 4 bases; J trimming: 4 bases; junction bases outside the gene matches: 2. The length of the CDR3 is 14 residues.

This clone has a handful of counts. The chain joins TRBV7-9 to TRBJ2-7, with 10 nucleotides matching TRBD2. V lost 5 bases, J lost 4 bases, and 2 bases stayed unmatched. The CDR3 covers 13 residues. CDR1 SEHNR and CDR2 FQNEAQ come from the germline V gene (reference sequence). The DNA of the CDR3 is TGTGCCAGCAGCCAACTAGCGGGGTACGAGCAGTACTTC. Its translation is CASSQLAGYEQYF.

The chain recombines TRBV7-3 with TRBJ2-3, with 7 positions matching TRBD2. This CDR3 has 15 residues. Germline lookup yields CDR1 SGHTA and CDR2 FQGTGA. V shed 2 bases, J shed 4 bases, and the junction held 6 bases outside the gene matches. CDR3 nucleotides: TGTGCCAGCAGCTTATCGGCTAGCGGCGCAGATACGCAGTATTTT. Translation gives CASSLSASGADTQYF.